This T cell receptor (beta chain) derives from a study of blood T cell repertoires in COVID-19 (dated by TCRdb to 2018 to 2021). Notes on the research overall: Collaborator samples came from the United States, Italy and Spain and covered acute and convalescent phases of COVID-19. The samples were drawn from two sources: the first 160 participants of the ongoing ImmuneRACE study, and 1,000 to 1,500 subjects contributed by 6 global collaborators. The material from the prospective study consisted of cDNA or gDNA derived from T cells, B-cell-depleted T cells, or PBMCs. Sample metadata almost always included a de-identified subject ID, COVID-19 status, age in years and sex. Where available, HLA class I and class II types were taken from metadata supplied by the sample provider and were not determined by assay-based typing. The repertoires were made available in a free public database intended to serve as a resource for research on the immune response to SARS-CoV-2. Subjects who had been exposed to COVID-19, were actively infected with it, or had recovered from it provided the deeply sampled blood TCRbeta repertoires that made up the dataset. General findings and caveats noted by the study authors: The quantity of clinical and demographic metadata differed by source and by participant and was supplied without curation.

Collaborating institutions collected whole blood in K2EDTA tubes following their own protocols. For TCRbeta analysis, collaborators shipped samples as frozen whole blood, isolated PBMCs, or DNA extracted from either of those sample types. According to the germline V gene, CDR1 reads SGHRS and CDR2 reads YFSETQ. Trimming removed 2 bases from V and 3 bases from J; the gene matches leave 8 bases unexplained. CDR3 length: 15 amino acids, cysteine to phenylalanine. CDR3 DNA only is kept here, 45 bases in frame from base 1. For this clone: Its antigen is unknown. Base qualities are not at hand, and no much larger clone is one base apart.

TCRbeta CDR3 regions were amplified from genomic DNA by means of the immunoSEQ Assay, a bias-controlled multiplex PCR. The authors' analysis ran thus. The number of nucleated cells in each sample was estimated by amplification of reference gene primers within the assay. To quantify the absolute abundance of each unique TCRbeta CDR3 rearrangement, sequence reads were collapsed and filtered. For each sample, productive Simpson clonality was calculated as the square root of Simpson's diversity index across productive rearrangements. Here the immuneACCESS table is served through TCRdb, limited to in-frame sequences with V and J called. Missing clones are a known gap in these copies; in checked studies unresolved V genes cover under half, and the rest lacks a known reason. V and J calls and clone size are those listed in that table; D and trimming were worked out from the DNA. The sample table holds around 200,000 clones, of which about 90% were seen once. The ten top clones hold 1.5% to 2% of the sample.

This TCR came from a man aged 18-30 years with active or convalescent COVID-19. Sequencing was performed on peripheral blood. The sequence is built from TRBV5-1 and TRBJ2-7; the junction holds 7 bases that match TRBD2. The CDR3 region reads CASSFLGGSLYEQYF. The DNA reads TGCGCCAGCAGCTTCCTGGGAGGGTCCCTCTACGAGCAGTACTTC.